These 16 T cell receptor beta chains came from one sample sequenced in a study of cytomegalovirus exposure and HLA in healthy donors. Using immunoSEQ multiplex PCR, the repertoire was profiled, and TCRdb retains in-frame clones only, with some absent. The table records 130,000 to 150,000 clones, roughly 89% of them present only once. Sequencing was carried out using PBMCs. The receptors here all came from a woman between 18 and 29 years old in good health and CMV-seropositive.

This chain links TRBV18 with TRBJ2-7, with 8 positions matching TRBD1. From germline, CDR1 is KGHSH and CDR2 LQKENI. This CDR3 comprises 14 residues. V lost 3 bases and J lost 5; bases outside the gene matches: 6. CDR3 amino acids: CASSPRTGSHEQYF. DNA of the CDR3: TGTGCCAGCTCACCTAGGACAGGGTCGCACGAGCAGTACTTC.

This chain connects TRBV25-1 to TRBJ1-1; D remains unclear. Germline V lookup: CDR1 MGHDK, CDR2 SYGVNS. The CDR3 length is 13 residues. The V and J ends lost 6 bases and 1 base respectively, with 9 bases between them. CDR3 coding DNA: TGTGCCAGCAGAGCCCCCGGGAACACTGAAGCTTTCTTT. It translates to CASRAPGNTEAFF.

The chain recombines TRBV10-3 with TRBJ2-2; 10 nucleotides line up with TRBD2. The V segment lost 10 bases and the J segment 7 bases; nucleotides outside the gene matches: 12. The CDR3 contains 15 residues. Germline assignment: CDR1 ENHRY and CDR2 SYGVKD. CDR3 bases: TGTGCCACCCATAGCGGGGGGCCCCAAAGCGGGGAGCTGTTTTTT. Translating it yields CATHSGGPQSGELFF.

This clone occurred a few times. The V and J genes are TRBV4-1 and TRBJ2-7; TRBD2 matches at 15 bases. The junction had 5 bases not matched to a gene; V was cut back by 4 bases and J by 4 bases. CDR3 length equals 16 residues. The V gene's germline CDR1 is MGHRA and CDR2 YSYEKL. As DNA, the CDR3 is TGCGCCAGCAGCCCCCGGACTAGCGGGGGGGATTACGAGCAGTACTTC. Its protein product is CASSPRTSGGDYEQYF.

The sample holds one count of this clone. The chain has TRBV11-2 and TRBJ2-3, with D perhaps matching TRBD2 (6 bases). CDR3 size: 16 residues. V was trimmed by 1 base and J by 2 bases, leaving 13 bases between them. The germline V gene has CDR1 SGHAT and CDR2 FQNNGV. The DNA of the CDR3 is TGTGCCAGCAGCTTAGGAGACTGGGGGGACACAGATACGCAGTATTTT. It specifies CASSLGDWGDTDTQYF.

The rearrangement uses TRBV9 and TRBJ1-2, with a tentative D call TRBD1 (6 bases). Germline V gene lookup returns CDR1 SGDLS and CDR2 YYNGEE. Deletions cut 1 base from V and 4 bases from J, with 8 bases between. This CDR3 contains 13 residues. CDR3 nucleotides: TGTGCCAGCAGCGTAATGACAGGCTATGGCTACACCTTC. This codes for CASSVMTGYGYTF.

This clone was recorded only once. This sequence joins TRBV10-3 and TRBJ2-7; D might be TRBD2 (5 bases). The CDR3 length is 12 residues. Looked up from germline, CDR1 is ENHRY and CDR2 is SYGVKD. Deletions cut 4 bases from V and 6 bases from J, with 10 bases between. This chain's CDR3 is CAISALGSEQYF. CDR3 in DNA: TGTGCCATCAGTGCTCTGGGGAGCGAGCAGTACTTC.

This chain links TRBV5-4 with TRBJ1-2; weak D call: TRBD1 (6 bases). Germline values: CDR1 SGHNT, CDR2 YYREEE (reference sequence). CDR3 size: 12 residues. V lost 5 bases and J 2 bases, leaving 7 bases between the germline ends. The CDR3 DNA reads TGTGCCAGCAGGGGGACAAACTATGGCTACACCTTC. This encodes CASRGTNYGYTF.

The chain employs TRBV18 and TRBJ2-2; TRBD1 matches 10 bases. V trimming: 3 bases; J trimming: 5 bases; junction bases outside the gene matches: 3. The CDR3 is 15 amino acids. Germline CDR1 KGHSH, CDR2 LQKENI. This chain's CDR3 is CASSPRTGGTGELFF. In DNA, the CDR3 is TGTGCCAGCTCACCGAGGACAGGGGGAACCGGGGAGCTGTTTTTT.

The chain combines TRBV28 with TRBJ2-1, with TRBD2 identical over 11 bases. Germline V CDR1 and CDR2: MDHEN, SYDVKM. This CDR3 comprises 16 residues. V lost 6 bases to trimming and J lost 0 bases; unmatched junction nucleotides: 4. CDR3: CASRASGGSSYNEQFF. CDR3 nucleotides: TGTGCCAGCAGAGCTAGCGGGGGGTCCTCCTACAATGAGCAGTTCTTC.

The rearrangement links TRBV7-9 to TRBJ2-3; D is unclear. CDR1 is SEHNR, CDR2 FQNEAQ, per germline (reference sequence). V dropped 2 bases and J dropped 0 bases, with 6 bases sitting between them. The CDR3 runs to 14 residues. The CDR3 DNA reads TGTGCCAGCAGCTTATTTCAAAGCACAGATACGCAGTATTTT. Protein product: CASSLFQSTDTQYF.

The rearrangement links TRBV2 to TRBJ2-5, with 10 bases matching TRBD1. V shed 6 bases and J 5 bases; nucleotides not matched to a gene: 9. Germline V lookup: CDR1 SNHLY, CDR2 FYNNEI. The CDR3 runs to 15 residues. The CDR3 coding sequence is TGTGCCAGCAGAGCTGACAGGGGGCGCGTCGAGACCCAGTACTTC. Its protein product is CASRADRGRVETQYF.

V and J are TRBV7-3 and TRBJ2-1, with 11 bases that match TRBD2. Germline V CDR1 and CDR2: SGHTA, FQGTGA. This CDR3 region has 16 residues. Trimming at V came to 1 base and at J to 7 bases, leaving 6 bases not matched to a gene. CDR3 nucleotides: TGTGCCAGCAGCTTAAACTGGCTAGCGGGGGGTAATGAGCAGTTCTTC. It yields the protein CASSLNWLAGGNEQFF.

DNA for the CDR3: TGTGCAAGCGGACAGGGGGCTGGGGATGAGCAGTTCTTC. Its protein product is CASGQGAGDEQFF. J is TRBJ2-1 and V is TRBV12-2; the table's D gene call, TRBD1, was not cross checked with the DNA. TRBV12-2 is a documented pseudogene. This CDR3 has 13 amino acids.

DNA for the CDR3: TGTGCCAGCAGTGCTCGTCCGGTCCAAGAGACCCAGTACTTC. Protein sequence: CASSARPVQETQYF. This sequence joins TRBV2 and TRBJ2-5; D not resolved. The germline V and J ends were trimmed by 4 bases and 1 base, with 10 bases remaining between them. Germline-derived CDR1 and CDR2 are SNHLY and FYNNEI. CDR3 length: 14 amino acids. The variable domain in full, with the rest retrieved from reference TRBV2 and TRBJ2-5, is EPEVTQTPSHQVTQMGQEVILRCVPISNHLYFYWYRQILGQKVEFLVSFYNNEISEKSEIFDDQFSVERPDGSNFTLKIRSTKLEDSAMYFCASSARPVQETQYFGPGTRLLVL.

J is TRBJ2-7 and V is TRBV11-2; 7 nucleotides match TRBD1. Per the germline V gene, CDR1 is SGHAT and CDR2 is FQNNGV. With V trimmed by 6 bases and J by 0 bases, 2 bases remained unmatched. The CDR3 has 13 amino acids. CDR3 DNA sequence: TGTGCCAGCAGGCGACAGGGCTCCTACGAGCAGTACTTC. This translates into CASRRQGSYEQYF.